The clone carrying this TCR beta chain was detected ten times or more. Its target is unknown. The sample comes from a study of response to subunit inactivated influenza vaccine. Germline V lookup: CDR1 SQVTM, CDR2 ANQGSEA. Trimming removed 5 bases from V and 2 bases from J, with 12 bases in between. This CDR3 has 14 residues. General study points: Few new T cells, the authors suggested, are recruited by each seasonal influenza vaccination.

TCRdb re-analysed the RT-PCR reads in MiXCR, keeping a single row per CDR3 protein. The sample has about 240,000 distinct CDR3 sequences, over 9% seen once. The sequenced sample was non-naive T cells sorted from PBMCs, obtained approximately 15 days before vaccination. This receptor was identified in a man aged 45-60 years who received an inactivated influenza vaccine. The V and J genes are TRBV29-1 and TRBJ2-2; a weak D match, TRBD2 (6 bases). In DNA, the CDR3 is TGCAGCGTTAAACCGGGACTCAACACCGGGGAGCTGTTTTTT. Translating gives CSVKPGLNTGELFF.